This TCR beta chain was captured by sequencing in a study of memory CD8 T cells in hepatitis C reinfection. Study information: A positive HCV RNA test after two negatives ≥60 days apart defined reinfection. Pre-reinfection samples were taken 55 to 20 weeks before detection.

The data were produced by immunoSEQ multiplex PCR, yet TCRdb's version contains in-frame clones alone and is incomplete. In the table there are approximately 51,000 clones, about 90% of which are singletons. This clone showed up just a few times. Time point noted: pre-reinfection, 55 to 20 weeks before reinfection detection. TCR sequencing was done directly ex vivo on sorted cells, without expansion in vitro. Losses at the gene ends were 3 bases for V and 1 base for J; bases not matched to a gene: 1. The CDR3 spans 14 residues. CDR1 and CDR2 (germline): SNHLY, FYNNEI. The chain is built from TRBV2 and TRBJ1-1, with 8 bases aligning to TRBD1. The TCR originated in a man in his late teens or twenties with hepatitis C virus infection. Sequenced sample: naive CD8+ T cells sorted from blood. In nucleotides, the CDR3 is TGTGCCAGCAGTGACGGACAGGGGAACACTGAAGCTTTCTTT. It encodes CASSDGQGNTEAFF.